A single sample is the source of the 30 T cell receptor beta chains below, sequenced in a study of neurological immune-mediated disorders. A single record per CDR3 protein comes from TCRdb applying MiXCR to the 5' RACE reads. There are 65,000 to 75,000 distinct CDR3 sequences in the sample; about 5.1% occur only once, and about 2.2% lies in the top ten. The sequenced sample consisted of PBMCs. Receptor source: a woman in her 70s with multiple sclerosis.

The sample holds many counts of this clonotype. The CDR3 loop reads CASSLGTRNADTQYF. The CDR3, as DNA: TGTGCCAGCAGCTTGGGGACCCGGAACGCAGATACGCAGTATTTT. The chain employs TRBV7-9 and TRBJ2-3; either TRBD1 or TRBD2 may fit D (5 bases each). The CDR3 contains 15 residues. Looked up from germline, CDR1 is SEHNR and CDR2 is FQNEAQ (reference sequence). V was pared by 3 bases and J by 4 bases, with 14 bases between.

The DNA of the CDR3 is TGCAGTGCTAAGGGGGTCCGAGCTTTCTTT. This codes for CSAKGVRAFF. The rearrangement links TRBV20-1 to TRBJ1-1, with a tentative D call TRBD1 (6 bases). CDR1 and CDR2 from the germline V gene are DFQATT and SNEGSKA (reference sequence). There are 10 residues in the CDR3. Between the trimmed V and J ends, which lost 4 bases and 10 bases, there was a span of 10 bases.

This clonotype was observed many times. This chain links TRBV29-1 with TRBJ1-5; 10 nucleotides agree with TRBD1. Germline CDR1 SQVTM, CDR2 ANQGSEA. The CDR3 is 15 residues long. V trimming: 5 bases; J trimming: 3 bases; junction bases outside the gene matches: 7. CDR3 in amino acids: CSVRDGTGVNQPQHF. The CDR3 region has the DNA TGCAGCGTTCGGGACGGGACAGGGGTCAATCAGCCCCAGCATTTT.

This clonotype has more than one count but fewer than ten. The chain couples TRBV5-1 to TRBJ2-3; 9 bases match TRBD2. V shed 4 bases, J shed 4 bases, and the junction held 10 bases outside the gene matches. The CDR3 totals 16 residues. The V gene's germline CDR1 is SGHRS and CDR2 YFSETQ. Written as DNA, the CDR3 is TGCGCCAGCAGCGTACAGGGAGCGGGAGGCGCAGATACGCAGTATTTT. The encoded protein is CASSVQGAGGADTQYF.

At least ten counts were recorded for this clonotype. The chain employs TRBV4-2 and TRBJ1-1; possibly TRBD1 for D (5 bases). Germline V CDR1 and CDR2: LGHNA, YNFKEQ. V lost 4 bases to trimming and J lost 2 bases, with 14 bases between them. The CDR3 length is 15 residues. CDR3 amino acids: CASSLREGANTEAFF. CDR3 bases: TGTGCCAGCAGCCTACGGGAAGGGGCAAACACTGAAGCTTTCTTT.

Ten or more counts support this clonotype. The gene calls are TRBV9 and TRBJ1-2, with 7 bases identical to TRBD1. V was clipped by 1 base and J by 0 bases; unmatched bases: 9. This CDR3 comprises 17 residues. Germline CDR1 reads SGDLS; CDR2 reads YYNGEE. The DNA of the CDR3 is TGTGCCAGCAGCGTACACTTAGGGGACAGCACTAACTATGGCTACACCTTC. Translated, it gives CASSVHLGDSTNYGYTF. The full variable domain, in which reference TRBV9 and TRBJ1-2 provide the parts outside the CDR3, is DSGVTQTPKHLITATGQRVTLRCSPRSGDLSVYWYQQSLDQGLQFLIQYYNGEERAKGNILERFSAQQFPDLHSELNLSSLELGDSALYFCASSVHLGDSTNYGYTFGSGTRLTVV.

This clonotype was picked up many times. J is TRBJ2-5 and V is TRBV6-5, with 10 bases matching TRBD2. With V trimmed by 7 bases and J by 4 bases, 9 bases remained unmatched. Germline V lookup: CDR1 MNHEY, CDR2 SVGAGI. The CDR3 runs 15 residues. The CDR3 spells CASTYGASGRETQYF. CDR3 DNA sequence: TGTGCCAGCACCTACGGCGCTAGCGGGAGAGAGACCCAGTACTTC.

This clonotype was seen ten or more times. This chain connects TRBV11-2 to TRBJ2-7; 8 bases map to TRBD1. With V trimmed by 4 bases and J by 3 bases, 8 bases remained unmatched. This CDR3 region has 15 residues. CDR1 and CDR2 (germline): SGHAT, FQNNGV. CDR3: CASSSVRTGNYEQYF. As DNA, the CDR3 is TGTGCCAGCAGCTCCGTCAGGACAGGGAACTACGAGCAGTACTTC.

The chain links TRBV20-1 to TRBJ2-2, with TRBD1 matching 11 bases. V was clipped by 6 bases and J by 0 bases; unmatched bases: 3. Germline V gives CDR1 DFQATT, CDR2 SNEGSKA (reference sequence). CDR3 size: 15 residues. For the CDR3, the DNA is TGCAGTGCAACGGGACAGGGGGCGAACACCGGGGAGCTGTTTTTT. Translation: CSATGQGANTGELFF.

In this sample, this clonotype turned up a few times. The genes are TRBV6-5 and TRBJ2-1, with 7 bases matching TRBD2. Per the germline V gene, CDR1 is MNHEY and CDR2 is SVGAGI. This CDR3 contains 16 residues. The J segment lost 2 bases and the V segment lost 6 bases, leaving 10 bases of the junction unmatched. CDR3 loop: CASSSPGSGTYNEQFF. CDR3 in DNA: TGTGCCAGCAGCTCCCCTGGAAGCGGGACCTACAATGAGCAGTTCTTC.

This sequence joins TRBV3-1 and TRBJ2-4, with 7 bases matching TRBD1. This CDR3 has 17 amino acids. Germline V gives CDR1 LGHDT, CDR2 YNNKEL (reference sequence). The V gene end was trimmed by 0 bases and the J gene end by 0 bases; junction bases not matched to a gene: 5. CDR3 sequence (DNA): TGTGCCAGCAGCCAAGAGGGACAGCCTTTAGCCAAAAACATTCAGTACTTC. This translates into CASSQEGQPLAKNIQYF.

This clonotype was counted ten times or more. This rearrangement joins TRBV29-1 to TRBJ2-2; 12 positions match TRBD1. The germline gives CDR1 SQVTM, CDR2 ANQGSEA. The CDR3 has 17 residues. V gave up 5 bases and J gave up 6 bases; unmatched junction bases: 13. CDR3 sequence: CSVTGTGGAIRSGELFF. In nucleotides, the CDR3 is TGCAGCGTTACCGGGACAGGGGGCGCGATTAGGTCCGGGGAGCTGTTTTTT.

This clonotype appeared many times. V gene TRBV6-5 combines with J gene TRBJ2-3; 11 nucleotides agree with TRBD2. V shed 7 bases, J shed 5 bases, and the junction held 5 bases outside the gene matches. The CDR3 extends over 14 amino acids. Per the germline V gene, CDR1 is MNHEY and CDR2 is SVGAGI. The CDR3 DNA reads as TGTGCCAGCACCAAAGGACTAGCGGGAGATACGCAGTATTTT. Protein: CASTKGLAGDTQYF.

This clonotype was observed many times. The V gene is TRBV29-1, the J gene TRBJ2-7, with D maybe TRBD2 (6 bases). The length of the CDR3 is 13 residues. With 3 bases removed from V and 4 bases from J, the gap between germline ends came to 13 bases. Germline V gene data show CDR1 as SQVTM and CDR2 as ANQGSEA. The CDR3 sequence: CSVDTGLQYEQYF. For the CDR3, the DNA is TGCAGCGTTGATACGGGACTTCAATACGAGCAGTACTTC.

Only a few counts were recorded for this clonotype. The genes are TRBV27 and TRBJ2-7; D perhaps matches TRBD1 (8 bases). There are 15 residues in the CDR3. The germline V gene encodes CDR1 MNHEY and CDR2 SMNVEV (reference sequence). V dropped 2 bases and J dropped 2 bases, with 13 bases sitting between them. The CDR3 sequence: CASSLTTGGAYEQYF. Here the CDR3 DNA reads TGTGCCAGCAGTTTAACAACAGGGGGGGCCTACGAGCAGTACTTC.

The genes are TRBV5-4 and TRBJ2-1; the match to TRBD2 covers 7 bases. The ends lost 1 base at V and 6 bases at J; junction bases unmatched: 4. The germline gives CDR1 SGHNT, CDR2 YYREEE (reference sequence). The CDR3 totals 14 residues. The CDR3 protein is CASSLYGGSNEQFF. The CDR3 nucleotides read TGTGCCAGCAGCTTGTACGGGGGGAGCAATGAGCAGTTCTTC.

Many counts were recorded for this clonotype. The chain couples TRBV5-1 to TRBJ2-1, with D hard to call. V was trimmed by 0 bases and J by 7 bases, leaving 11 bases between them. This CDR3 is built from 14 residues. Germline V gives CDR1 SGHRS, CDR2 YFSETQ. CDR3 in DNA: TGCGCCAGCAGCTTGGGCCCGAATAAAAATGAGCAGTTCTTC. This codes for CASSLGPNKNEQFF.

The table lists this clonotype with many counts. This CDR3 reads CASSYSLVHEQFF. CDR3 DNA sequence: TGTGCCAGCAGTTACTCACTAGTTCATGAGCAGTTCTTC. This chain connects TRBV6-2 or TRBV6-3 to TRBJ2-1; D possibly corresponds to TRBD2 (5 bases). The V end lost 0 bases, the J end lost 8 bases, and 8 bases lay between the germline ends. The V gene's germline CDR1 is MNHEY and CDR2 SVGEGT. The CDR3 spans 13 residues.

The rearrangement joins TRBV6-2 or TRBV6-3 to TRBJ2-6; 7 bases map to TRBD1. The CDR3 has 15 residues. CDR1 and CDR2 (germline): MNHEY, SVGEGT. V lost 5 bases, J lost 4 bases, and 5 bases stayed unmatched. The CDR3 reads CASSQDRSGANVLTF. The CDR3 bases are TGTGCCAGCAGTCAGGACAGGTCCGGGGCCAACGTCCTGACTTTC.

Many counts were recorded for this clonotype. The chain couples TRBV5-1 to TRBJ1-2, with D perhaps matching TRBD1 (5 bases). Trimming pared 0 bases from V and 5 bases from J, leaving 11 bases between. The CDR3 is made up of 14 amino acids. CDR1 SGHRS and CDR2 YFSETQ come from the germline V gene. CDR3 residues: CASSLEQEKYGYTF. CDR3 DNA: TGCGCCAGCAGCTTGGAACAGGAAAAATATGGCTACACCTTC.

This clonotype was observed at least ten times. The chain is built from TRBV5-1 and TRBJ1-3, with 10 bases matching TRBD1. With 4 bases clipped from V and 0 bases from J, the junction kept 4 bases outside the gene matches. The CDR3 contains 16 residues. Germline V lookup: CDR1 SGHRS, CDR2 YFSETQ. CDR3 residues: CASSMTGGYSGNTIYF. The CDR3 DNA is TGCGCCAGCAGCATGACAGGGGGCTACTCTGGAAACACCATATATTTT.

This clonotype was counted ten times or more. The J gene is TRBJ2-7, the V gene TRBV21-1; the tabulated D call, TRBD2, remains unverified against the DNA. TRBV21-1 is given as a pseudogene. This CDR3 comprises 19 residues. CDR3 nucleotide sequence: TGTGCCAGCAGCTCGAAAACCCGACTAGCGGGATCCCCACACTACGAGCAGTACTTC. This encodes CASSSKTRLAGSPHYEQYF.

This clonotype was detected many times. The chain recombines TRBV2 with TRBJ2-1; D is possibly TRBD1 (5 bases). Trimming removed 6 bases from V and 3 bases from J, with 6 bases in between. The germline V gene encodes CDR1 SNHLY and CDR2 FYNNEI. This CDR3 region has 12 residues. This chain's CDR3 is CASRGDYNEQFF. Written as DNA, the CDR3 is TGTGCCAGCAGAGGGGACTACAATGAGCAGTTCTTC.

This clonotype came up many times. The gene calls are TRBV6-5 and TRBJ2-6, with D unresolved. The CDR3 spans 16 residues. Between the trimmed V and J ends, which lost 5 bases and 0 bases, there was a span of 11 bases. Germline V gene sequence: CDR1 MNHEY, CDR2 SVGAGI. The CDR3 sequence is CASSTGRFSGANVLTF. The CDR3 bases are TGTGCCAGCAGTACCGGACGCTTCTCTGGGGCCAACGTCCTGACTTTC.

This clonotype was detected many times. The rearrangement joins TRBV5-1 to TRBJ2-6; tentative D call: TRBD1 (5 bases). The CDR3 length is 15 residues. Between the trimmed V and J ends, which lost 6 bases and 3 bases, there was a span of 13 bases. Germline lookup yields CDR1 SGHRS and CDR2 YFSETQ. The CDR3 DNA is TGCGCCAGCACGACCTCCAGGGTTGGGGCCAACGTCCTGACTTTC. It yields the protein CASTTSRVGANVLTF.

This clonotype showed up just a few times. This chain connects TRBV6-6 to TRBJ1-1; possible D gene TRBD1, 5 bases. This CDR3 region has 16 residues. V was pared by 8 bases and J by 4 bases, with 23 bases between. The germline CDR1 and CDR2 sequences are MNHNY and SVGAGI (reference sequence). CDR3 amino acids: CASGRRGIDGITEAFF. CDR3 sequence (DNA): TGTGCCAGCGGCAGGAGGGGTATCGACGGAATCACTGAAGCTTTCTTT.

V and J are TRBV7-2 and TRBJ2-5; 12 bases agree with TRBD2. Trimming at V came to 4 bases and at J to 3 bases, leaving 6 bases not matched to a gene. This CDR3 spans 16 amino acids. Per germline, CDR1 SGHTA and CDR2 FQGNSA. The CDR3 here is CASSYGLAGCEETQYF. Here the CDR3 DNA reads TGTGCCAGCAGCTACGGACTAGCGGGATGTGAAGAGACCCAGTACTTC. Looking up the rest from reference TRBV7-2 and TRBJ2-5 gives the full variable domain: GAGVSQSPSNKVTEKGKDVELRCDPISGHTALYWYRQSLGQGLEFLIYFQGNSAPDKSGLPSDRFSAERTGGSVSTLTIQRTQQEDSAVYLCASSYGLAGCEETQYFGPGTRLLVL.

In this sample, this clonotype turned up many times. The V gene is TRBV27, the J gene TRBJ1-1, with TRBD1 matching over 7 bases. V was pared by 3 bases and J by 0 bases, with 4 bases of the junction left unmatched. Germline values: CDR1 MNHEY, CDR2 SMNVEV (reference sequence). This CDR3 spans 15 amino acids. The CDR3 is CASSFSGQMNTEAFF. The CDR3 region has the DNA TGTGCCAGCAGTTTTTCGGGACAGATGAACACTGAAGCTTTCTTT.

This clonotype was counted only a few times. The V and J genes are TRBV18 and TRBJ2-1; 8 bases line up with TRBD2. Germline V gene data show CDR1 as KGHSH and CDR2 as LQKENI. The CDR3 has 18 residues. V lost 4 bases, J lost 0 bases, and 11 bases stayed unmatched. The CDR3 region is CASSLSSGSTSSYNEQFF. The DNA for the CDR3 is TGTGCCAGCTCACTCTCTAGCGGGTCGACGAGCTCCTACAATGAGCAGTTCTTC.

This clonotype was seen repeatedly, ten times or more. The chain joins TRBV10-3 to TRBJ1-5, with D uncertain. V shed 8 bases and J shed 1 base, with 9 bases lying between them. The CDR3 totals 13 residues. Per the germline V gene, CDR1 is ENHRY and CDR2 is SYGVKD. The CDR3, as DNA: TGTGCCATCGGGGAGACGAGCAATCAGCCCCAGCATTTT. Its protein is CAIGETSNQPQHF.